This TCR beta chain was captured in a study of regulatory T cells in long-lasting Graves disease. Study results and caveats: Persistent disease was associated with favored TRBV28 usage and with favored use of TRBJ1-2 and TRBJ2-5.

Germline V gene lookup returns CDR1 SGHRS and CDR2 YFSETQ. CDR3 length: 14 residues. The J segment lost 6 bases and the V segment lost 4 bases, leaving 8 bases of the junction unmatched. This clonotype showed up many times. Its antigen is undetermined. Time point denoted: newly diagnosed GD, antithyroid drugs for less than 3 months. The authors made the TCR library using RNA they extracted from PBMCs. American Thyroid Association guidelines were used to diagnose Graves' disease. Arm-PCR of CDR3 regions and iRepertoire HTBI primers were used to build TCR beta libraries. MiXCR was run by TCRdb on the multiplex PCR reads, yielding one entry per CDR3 protein. The table includes 550,000 to 650,000 distinct CDR3 sequences, 15% to 20% detected once. This sample also appeared in a second study, on T cells in Graves' hyperthyroidism and ophthalmopathy.

V usage is TRBV5-1 and J usage is TRBJ2-7, with 9 bases that match TRBD2. The source material was peripheral blood mononuclear cells (PBMCs), sampled at new diagnosis, from a patient treated with antithyroid drugs. The sequence was obtained from a man between 18 and 29 years old with Graves disease. Here the CDR3 DNA reads TGCGCCAGCAGCCTTAGCGGGAGAAGGAGCGAGCAGTACTTC. This codes for CASSLSGRRSEQYF.